A selection of T cell receptor beta chains follows, all from one sample in a study of T cell repertoires in cytomegalovirus infection. TCRdb ran MiXCR on the reads and lists one entry per CDR3 protein. The sample records some 300,000 distinct CDR3 sequences, roughly a sixth being singletons. The source material was PBMCs. The receptors come from a human donor in good health (CMV status not recorded). Some clones in this sample may be carry-over from other donors' samples. The CDR3 runs from the conserved cysteine through the conserved F or W. A D gene is named only where the DNA matches it firmly. Expanded clones are given a class, and other clones once, few, many or no size at all.

abundance | j_gene | d_gene | v_gene | CDR3aa | CDR3nt
many | TRBJ1-2 | - | TRBV12-5 | CASGSGQWGYTF | TGTGCTAGTGGTTCGGGGCAGTGGGGCTACACCTTC
- | TRBJ1-4 | - | TRBV7-9 | CASSTQIGNEKLFF | TGTGCCAGCAGCACTCAGATTGGTAATGAAAAACTGTTTTTT
many | TRBJ2-7 | TRBD1 | TRBV3-1 | CASSQETGGPLYEQYF | TGTGCCAGCAGCCAAGAAACAGGGGGGCCTCTCTACGAGCAGTACTTC
- | TRBJ2-3 | - | TRBV20-1 | CSATLGGGGDTQYF | TGCAGTGCTACCCTGGGGGGCGGGGGAGATACGCAGTATTTT
few | TRBJ2-2 | TRBD1 | TRBV6-1 | CASEGQAAGTGELFF | TGTGCCAGCGAGGGACAGGCGGCAGGGACCGGGGAGCTGTTTTTT
- | TRBJ1-2 | - | TRBV28 | CASSFRDGNGGTF | TGTGCCAGCAGTTTTCGGGACGGGAACGGGGGCACCTTC
- | TRBJ1-3 | - | TRBV7-6 | CASSLGGRATIYF | TGTGCCAGCAGCTTAGGGGGCCGGGCGACCATATATTTT
- | TRBJ1-3 | - | TRBV4-1 | CASSATLGGFSGNTIYF | TGTGCCAGCAGCGCCACCCTTGGGGGTTTCTCTGGAAACACCATATATTTT
many | TRBJ2-1 | TRBD2 | TRBV7-6 | CASSPRFGGRSTSYNEQFF | TGTGCCAGCAGCCCTAGGTTTGGCGGGAGGTCGACATCCTACAATGAGCAGTTCTTC
- | TRBJ2-5 | - | TRBV3-1 | CASSPSGAVQETQYF | TGTGCCAGCAGCCCCAGCGGCGCAGTCCAAGAGACCCAGTACTTC
many | TRBJ2-7 | - | TRBV10-3 | CATGGGGLDEQYF | TGTGCCACCGGAGGGGGCGGTTTGGACGAGCAGTACTTC
few | TRBJ2-3 | TRBD2 | TRBV7-2 | CASSRLAGGITDTQYF | TGTGCCAGCAGCCGGTTAGCGGGGGGCATCACAGATACGCAGTATTTT
many | TRBJ1-5 | - | TRBV7-2 | CASSLEEGISNQPQHF | TGTGCCAGCAGCTTAGAGGAGGGGATAAGCAATCAGCCCCAGCATTTT
- | TRBJ2-1 | TRBD2 | TRBV27 | CASSFLTSGEQFF | TGTGCCAGCAGTTTTCTTACTAGCGGGGAACAGTTCTTC
few | TRBJ2-5 | - | TRBV12-3/TRBV12-4 | CASSFNVGSETQYF | TGTGCCAGCAGTTTCAATGTAGGGTCTGAGACCCAGTACTTC
- | TRBJ1-2 | - | TRBV2 | CASVSGARDGYTF | TGTGCCAGCGTCTCAGGGGCGAGAGATGGCTACACCTTC
many | TRBJ2-5 | - | TRBV24-1 | CATSQGETQYF | TGTGCCACCAGCCAAGGAGAGACCCAGTACTTC
many | TRBJ2-7 | - | TRBV7-2 | CASSLGSGAQYEQYF | TGTGCCAGCAGCTTAGGTTCGGGGGCGCAATACGAGCAGTACTTC
many | TRBJ1-5 | - | TRBV7-8 | CASSLATEGDRPQHF | TGTGCCAGCAGCTTAGCGACGGAAGGGGATCGGCCCCAGCATTTT
few | TRBJ2-1 | - | TRBV5-1 | CASSTGTAYQWQFF | TGCGCCAGCAGCACCGGGACCGCGTACCAATGGCAGTTCTTC
many | TRBJ1-1 | - | TRBV7-2 | CASSFSSGDTEAFF | TGTGCCAGCAGCTTCAGTTCGGGCGACACTGAAGCTTTCTTT
few | TRBJ2-3 | TRBD2 | TRBV6-2/TRBV6-3 | CASRTTRVSGSTDTQYF | TGTGCCAGCAGGACAACTCGGGTTAGCGGGAGCACAGATACGCAGTATTTT
few | TRBJ1-3 | - | TRBV4-2 | CASSQEVTSGNTIYF | TGTGCCAGCAGCCAAGAAGTCACCTCTGGAAACACCATATATTTT
many | TRBJ2-5 | TRBD1 | TRBV7-6 | CASSRRWDRGYQETQYF | TGTGCCAGCAGCCGCAGATGGGACAGGGGTTACCAAGAGACCCAGTACTTC
few | TRBJ2-7 | - | TRBV28 | CASRGRPGEQYF | TGTGCCAGCAGGGGCAGGCCCGGAGAGCAGTACTTC
once | TRBJ1-6 | - | TRBV10-3 | CAISEEGTPTTSYNSPLHF | TGTGCCATCAGTGAGGAGGGGACACCAACTACCTCCTATAATTCACCCCTCCACTTT
- | TRBJ2-3 | TRBD1 | TRBV7-2 | CASSQGGRGDTQYF | TGTGCCAGCAGCCAAGGGGGCCGGGGAGATACGCAGTATTTT
many | TRBJ2-7 | - | TRBV7-9 | CASSPPWGSGNEQYF | TGTGCCAGCAGCCCCCCCTGGGGTAGTGGCAACGAGCAGTACTTC
- | TRBJ2-1 | - | TRBV9 | CASSVLTGSNEQFF | TGTGCCAGCAGCGTCCTGACAGGATCTAATGAGCAGTTCTTC
many | TRBJ2-2 | TRBD1 | TRBV7-9 | CASSSQGYTGELFF | TGTGCCAGCAGCTCACAGGGGTACACCGGGGAGCTGTTTTTT
few | TRBJ1-2 | TRBD1 | TRBV4-2 | CASSQGTGIFGNYGYTF | TGTGCCAGCAGCCAAGGGACAGGGATTTTCGGCAACTATGGCTACACCTTC
many | TRBJ1-2 | - | TRBV7-9 | CASSPENYGYTF | TGTGCCAGCAGTCCGGAGAACTATGGCTACACCTTC
many | TRBJ1-2 | - | TRBV7-2 | CASKSAMVSYGYTF | TGTGCCAGCAAGTCGGCGATGGTTTCCTATGGCTACACCTTC
many | TRBJ2-5 | - | TRBV28 | CASRGVGTAGQETQYF | TGTGCCAGCAGGGGAGTGGGAACAGCCGGCCAAGAGACCCAGTACTTC
few | TRBJ2-7 | TRBD1 | TRBV12-3/TRBV12-4 | CASRTGGGSNEQYF | TGTGCCAGCAGGACAGGGGGCGGAAGTAACGAGCAGTACTTC
- | TRBJ1-5 | TRBD1 | TRBV2 | CASKKGQGLRNAGNQPQHF | TGTGCCAGCAAGAAAGGACAGGGTCTTAGAAATGCGGGCAATCAGCCCCAGCATTTT
many | TRBJ1-5 | - | TRBV12-3/TRBV12-4 | CASSSINQPQHF | TGTGCCAGCAGTTCAATAAATCAGCCCCAGCATTTT
few | TRBJ1-1 | - | TRBV4-2 | CASSQGSGANTEAFF | TGTGCCAGCAGCCAAGGAAGCGGGGCTAACACTGAAGCTTTCTTT
- | TRBJ1-4 | - | TRBV7-9 | CASSLLGTGNEKLFF | TGTGCCAGCAGCTTATTGGGGACCGGCAATGAAAAACTGTTTTTT
- | TRBJ2-7 | TRBD1 | TRBV2 | CASSPGDRVYEQYF | TGTGCCAGCAGTCCGGGGGACAGGGTCTACGAGCAGTACTTC
many | TRBJ2-1 | TRBD2 | TRBV11-2 | CASRRLAGASNEQFF | TGTGCCAGCAGGCGACTAGCGGGGGCAAGCAATGAGCAGTTCTTC
- | TRBJ2-5 | TRBD2 | TRBV20-1 | CSALGLAETQYF | TGCAGTGCTCTGGGACTAGCGGAGACCCAGTACTTC
few | TRBJ1-4 | - | TRBV4-3 | CASSQGGASEKLFF | TGCGCCAGCAGCCAAGGCGGGGCGAGTGAAAAACTGTTTTTT
many | TRBJ2-1 | - | TRBV29-1 | CSVEVGGGSEQFF | TGCAGCGTTGAAGTTGGGGGAGGCAGTGAGCAGTTCTTC
- | TRBJ2-2 | - | TRBV24-1 | CATSDLRLGGTGELFF | TGTGCCACCAGTGACCTGAGATTAGGCGGCACCGGGGAGCTGTTTTTT
- | TRBJ2-5 | - | TRBV18 | CASSPLDSSEGETQYF | TGTGCCAGCTCACCACTCGACAGCTCGGAAGGGGAGACCCAGTACTTC
- | TRBJ2-7 | TRBD1 | TRBV5-1 | CASSYNIGTGGPYEQYF | TGCGCCAGCAGCTATAATATCGGGACAGGGGGACCCTACGAGCAGTACTTC